The 31 T cell receptor beta chains below come from one sample, sequenced in a study of blood T cell repertoires in COVID-19. TCRdb's copy holds only in-frame clones and misses some; the assay was immunoSEQ multiplex PCR. The data contain roughly 230,000 clones, approximately 84% of them singletons. The source material was peripheral blood. The source of these receptors is a man between 45 and 60 years old with active or convalescent COVID-19.

The chain uses TRBV7-8 and TRBJ2-1, with D possibly being TRBD1 (6 bases). V lost 6 bases, J lost 0 bases, and 12 bases lay in between. The length of the CDR3 is 15 residues. Germline V lookup: CDR1 SGHVS, CDR2 FQNEAQ. The CDR3 DNA reads TGTGCCAGCAGGTATGGGACAAGCTCCTACAATGAGCAGTTCTTC. Translation: CASRYGTSSYNEQFF.

CDR3 nucleotides: TGCGCCAGCAGCTTAAGGACTAGCGGGGGGATAGATACGCAGTATTTT. It specifies CASSLRTSGGIDTQYF. The genes are TRBV5-1 and TRBJ2-3; 14 positions agree with TRBD2. The V segment lost 2 bases and the J segment 5 bases; nucleotides outside the gene matches: 4. The CDR3 covers 16 residues. Germline-derived CDR1 and CDR2 are SGHRS and YFSETQ. The full variable domain, rest sourced from reference TRBV5-1 and TRBJ2-3, is KAGVTQTPRYLIKTRGQQVTLSCSPISGHRSVSWYQQTPGQGLQFLFEYFSETQRNKGNFPGRFSGRQFSNSRSEMNVSTLELGDSALYLCASSLRTSGGIDTQYFGPGTRLTVL.

The chain is built from TRBV6-1 and TRBJ1-6, with a tentative D call TRBD1 (5 bases). The V end was cut by 3 bases, the J end by 6 bases, with 12 bases between. Germline CDR1 reads MNHNS; CDR2 reads SASEGT. This CDR3 region has 15 residues. The CDR3 coding sequence is TGTGCCAGCAGTGATATTGCAGGGTCTAATTCACCCCTCCACTTT. This sequence encodes CASSDIAGSNSPLHF.

The chain combines TRBV4-2 with TRBJ2-2; 8 bases map to TRBD1. The CDR3 extends over 15 amino acids. CDR1 is LGHNA and CDR2 is YNFKEQ in the germline V gene. Germline trimming cut 0 bases from V and 8 bases from J; bases unmatched to any gene: 5. As DNA, the CDR3 is TGTGCCAGCAGCCAAGAGGCAGGGGGCGGGGGGGAGCTGTTTTTT. This gives the protein CASSQEAGGGGELFF.

The CDR3 spells CASSLADRSKAFF. CDR3 nucleotide sequence: TGTGCCAGCAGTTTAGCGGACAGGTCTAAAGCTTTCTTT. The rearrangement joins TRBV28 to TRBJ1-1; 7 bases match TRBD1. V lost 2 bases to trimming and J lost 9 bases; unmatched junction nucleotides: 6. The length of the CDR3 is 13 residues. Germline CDR1 is MDHEN and CDR2 is SYDVKM.

The chain has TRBV19 and TRBJ1-6; no firm D call. This CDR3 is 16 amino acids long. Germline CDR1 reads LNHDA; CDR2 reads SQIVND (reference sequence). The V gene lost 3 bases and the J gene lost 9 bases, with 18 bases spanning the gap. This CDR3 reads CASSMKFRVFGSPLHF. The CDR3 DNA reads TGTGCCAGTAGTATGAAATTCCGGGTCTTCGGTTCACCCCTCCACTTT. The full variable domain, in which reference TRBV19 and TRBJ1-6 provide the parts outside the CDR3, is DGGITQSPKYLFRKEGQNVTLSCEQNLNHDAMYWYRQDPGQGLRLIYYSQIVNDFQKGDIAEGYSVSREKKESFPLTVTSAQKNPTAFYLCASSMKFRVFGSPLHFGNGTRLTVT.

The chain combines TRBV27 with TRBJ1-6; the match to TRBD1 covers 7 bases. CDR1 is MNHEY and CDR2 is SMNVEV in the germline V gene (reference sequence). CDR3 length equals 14 residues. Unmatched junction bases numbered 4, after V lost 4 bases and J lost 7 bases. CDR3 in DNA: TGTGCCAGCAGTTGGGACAGTAGAAATTCACCCCTCCACTTT. It specifies CASSWDSRNSPLHF.

V and J are TRBV12-3 or TRBV12-4 and TRBJ1-3, with TRBD1 matching 7 bases. CDR3 length: 13 residues. With V trimmed by 7 bases and J by 4 bases, 4 bases remained unmatched. CDR3: CASKTGLGNTIYF. The DNA of the CDR3 is TGTGCCAGCAAGACAGGGTTGGGAAACACCATATATTTT.

The J gene is TRBJ1-4, the V gene TRBV27, with D uncertain. Trimming stripped 5 bases from V and 7 bases from J, with 23 bases between. Germline CDR1 is MNHEY and CDR2 is SMNVEV (reference sequence). This CDR3 contains 17 residues. Here the CDR3 reads CASSPAQVGRGSEKLFF. The DNA of the CDR3 is TGTGCCAGCAGTCCTGCCCAGGTGGGCCGGGGTTCTGAAAAACTGTTTTTT.

This clone was recorded a few times. The genes are TRBV7-2 and TRBJ1-1, with D perhaps TRBD1 (6 bases). The V gene lost 1 base and the J gene lost 4 bases, with 10 bases spanning the gap. The CDR3 runs 14 residues. CDR1 SGHTA and CDR2 FQGNSA come from the germline V gene. CDR3 DNA: TGTGCCAGCAGCTTAGGATCACAGGGCACTGAAGCTTTCTTT. Its protein product is CASSLGSQGTEAFF.

V is TRBV4-1 and J is TRBJ2-1, with TRBD2 matching over 7 bases. The CDR3 has 18 amino acids. V was clipped by 0 bases and J by 0 bases; unmatched bases: 8. Germline lookup yields CDR1 MGHRA and CDR2 YSYEKL. This CDR3 reads CASSQDLDRGDSYNEQFF. The CDR3 DNA reads TGCGCCAGCAGCCAAGATCTCGACCGGGGGGACTCCTACAATGAGCAGTTCTTC.

The chain couples TRBV28 to TRBJ2-7, with TRBD1 matching over 7 bases. Germline assignment: CDR1 MDHEN and CDR2 SYDVKM. The CDR3 is 13 amino acids. V shed 7 bases and J 7 bases; nucleotides not matched to a gene: 10. The CDR3 DNA follows: TGTGCCAGCAATCCCTCACAGGGGCGAGAGCAGTACTTC. It is translated as CASNPSQGREQYF.

The rearrangement uses TRBV7-6 and TRBJ2-7, with 8 bases that match TRBD1. J lost 3 bases, V lost 1 base, and 5 bases had no gene match. Germline CDR1 is SGHVS and CDR2 is FNYEAQ. This CDR3 has 15 amino acids. The CDR3 spells CASSLVGQGSYEQYF. CDR3 DNA: TGTGCCAGCAGCTTAGTTGGACAGGGAAGCTACGAGCAGTACTTC.

The gene calls are TRBV7-9 and TRBJ1-2; D is unresolved. Trimming cost V 0 bases and J 4 bases, with 9 bases left between them. Per germline, CDR1 SEHNR and CDR2 FQNEAQ (reference sequence). This CDR3 spans 14 amino acids. The CDR3 nucleotides read TGTGCCAGCAGCTTAGCGCTGGCAGTCTATGGCTACACCTTC. It yields the protein CASSLALAVYGYTF. Variable domain in full (rest from reference TRBV7-9 and TRBJ1-2): DTGVSQNPRHKITKRGQNVTFRCDPISEHNRLYWYRQTLGQGPEFLTYFQNEAQLEKSRLLSDRFSAERPKGSFSTLEIQRTEQGDSAMYLCASSLALAVYGYTFGSGTRLTVV.

The chain combines TRBV19 with TRBJ1-5; 8 bases match TRBD1. Per germline, CDR1 LNHDA and CDR2 SQIVND (reference sequence). Trimming removed 4 bases from V and 0 bases from J; junction bases left unmatched: 2. The CDR3 is made up of 15 amino acids. The CDR3: CASSTGGLSNQPQHF. For the CDR3, the DNA is TGTGCCAGTAGTACAGGGGGCCTTAGCAATCAGCCCCAGCATTTT.

The chain carries TRBV27 and TRBJ1-6, with 7 bases identical to TRBD1. Germline-derived CDR1 and CDR2 are MNHEY and SMNVEV (reference sequence). The CDR3 is made up of 18 amino acids. V was clipped by 6 bases and J by 9 bases; unmatched bases: 20. The CDR3 here is CASSSRTGQNSKGSPLHF. The CDR3 DNA reads TGTGCCAGCAGCTCCCGGACGGGACAGAACTCCAAGGGTTCACCCCTCCACTTT.

This clone was counted once. The chain is built from TRBV9 and TRBJ2-2, with D maybe TRBD2 (6 bases). The CDR3 covers 16 residues. V was cut by 4 bases and J by 7 bases, with 20 bases left in between. Germline V gives CDR1 SGDLS, CDR2 YYNGEE. The CDR3 DNA reads TGTGCCAGCAGCTCCCCCGGGAGAGGGGAGGTCGGGGAGCTGTTTTTT. Translation gives CASSSPGRGEVGELFF.

The rearrangement links TRBV15 to TRBJ2-7, with D unresolved. Germline V CDR1 and CDR2: LNHNV, YYDKDF (reference sequence). CDR3 size: 17 residues. Trimming shortened V by 0 bases and J by 1 base, and 16 bases separated the two germline ends. The CDR3 region has the DNA TGTGCCACCAGCAGAGATAAGGTGGGCATCAGATCCTACGAGCAGTACTTC. It yields the protein CATSRDKVGIRSYEQYF. Full variable domain (rest looked up from reference TRBV15 and TRBJ2-7): DAMVIQNPRYQVTQFGKPVTLSCSQTLNHNVMYWYQQKSSQAPKLLFHYYDKDFNNEADTPDNFQSRRPNTSFCFLDIRSPGLGDTAMYLCATSRDKVGIRSYEQYFGPGTRLTVT.

A few counts support this clone. The chain employs TRBV27 and TRBJ1-4; 8 bases agree with TRBD1. J was trimmed by 7 bases and V by 6 bases; bases with no gene match: 7. Germline lookup yields CDR1 MNHEY and CDR2 SMNVEV (reference sequence). This CDR3 is built from 14 residues. The CDR3 spells CASRPRGRVEKLFF. For the CDR3, the DNA is TGTGCCAGCAGACCCAGGGGGCGGGTTGAAAAACTGTTTTTT.

The chain links TRBV13 to TRBJ2-1, with 9 bases lining up with TRBD1. Trimming removed 3 bases from V and 6 bases from J; junction bases left unmatched: 6. The germline CDR1 and CDR2 sequences are PRHDT and FYEKMQ (reference sequence). The CDR3 length is 15 residues. The CDR3 protein is CASSFLDRGGNEQFF. As DNA, the CDR3 is TGTGCCAGCAGCTTCCTAGACAGGGGGGGCAATGAGCAGTTCTTC.

The chain joins TRBV9 to TRBJ1-2, with TRBD1 matching over 9 bases. The CDR3 totals 17 residues. The germline gives CDR1 SGDLS, CDR2 YYNGEE. V dropped 1 base and J dropped 2; count of bases not matched to a gene: 9. Here the CDR3 DNA reads TGTGCCAGCAGCGTACGGACAGGGGCCCCCTGGAACTATGGCTACACCTTC. Residues: CASSVRTGAPWNYGYTF.

In its sample, this clone was seen once. The chain carries TRBV7-6 and TRBJ1-1; D unclear. The CDR3 is 14 residues long. V shed 1 base and J shed 0 bases, with 6 bases lying between them. Germline V lookup: CDR1 SGHVS, CDR2 FNYEAQ. CDR3 amino acids: CASSLGPMNTEAFF. In nucleotides, the CDR3 is TGTGCCAGCAGCTTAGGTCCCATGAACACTGAAGCTTTCTTT.

The chain combines TRBV30 with TRBJ1-2; D is ambiguous. CDR1 is GTSNPN and CDR2 is SVGIG in the germline V gene (reference sequence). V was trimmed by 3 bases and J by 10 bases, leaving 15 bases between them. The CDR3 is 12 amino acids. The CDR3 is CAWRRNMDAYTF. For the CDR3, the DNA is TGTGCCTGGAGGAGGAACATGGATGCCTACACCTTC.

The chain links TRBV5-6 to TRBJ2-1, with TRBD2 matching 12 bases. J was trimmed by 8 bases and V by 5 bases; bases with no gene match: 5. This CDR3 region has 14 residues. The germline V gene has CDR1 SGHDT and CDR2 YYEEEE. CDR3 nucleotides: TGTGCCAGCAGGCTAGCGGGGGGGCCTCATGAGCAGTTCTTC. This codes for CASRLAGGPHEQFF. Full variable domain (outside the CDR3, taken from reference TRBV5-6 and TRBJ2-1): DAGVTQSPTHLIKTRGQQVTLRCSPKSGHDTVSWYQQALGQGPQFIFQYYEEEERQRGNFPDRFSGHQFPNYSSELNVNALLLGDSALYLCASRLAGGPHEQFFGPGTRLTVL.

The genes are TRBV7-9 and TRBJ2-7, with 11 bases aligning to TRBD2. CDR3 length: 16 amino acids. V gave up 5 bases and J gave up 4 bases; unmatched junction bases: 10. Germline CDR1 is SEHNR and CDR2 is FQNEAQ (reference sequence). The CDR3 protein is CASSPYTSGGDYEQYF. The CDR3 region has the DNA TGTGCCAGCAGCCCCTATACTAGCGGGGGCGATTACGAGCAGTACTTC.

The chain carries TRBV5-8 and TRBJ1-2; tentatively, D is TRBD1 (5 bases). Per germline, CDR1 SGHTS and CDR2 YDEGEE. The length of the CDR3 is 14 residues. Trimming cost V 1 base and J 8 bases, with 15 bases left between them. The CDR3 here is CASSLSGVEGGYTF. In DNA form, the CDR3 reads TGTGCCAGCAGCTTGTCGGGGGTTGAAGGGGGCTACACCTTC.

This clone was observed a handful of times. The chain links TRBV7-2 to TRBJ1-5; no definite D call. V lost 5 bases, J lost 5 bases, and 10 bases lay in between. In germline, CDR1 is SGHTA, CDR2 FQGNSA. CDR3 length: 13 residues. The CDR3 DNA sequence: TGTGCCAGCAGCCGCAGCGGGGATCAGCCCCAGCATTTT. It specifies CASSRSGDQPQHF.

The rearrangement links TRBV7-9 to TRBJ2-3; 8 bases map to TRBD2. With V trimmed by 1 base and J by 4 bases, 4 bases remained unmatched. The CDR3 extends over 15 amino acids. Germline-derived CDR1 and CDR2 are SEHNR and FQNEAQ (reference sequence). The DNA for the CDR3 is TGTGCCAGCAGCTTAGGAGCGGGGGAATCAGATACGCAGTATTTT. It codes for CASSLGAGESDTQYF.

This clone was counted a single time. The V gene is TRBV5-1, the J gene TRBJ1-2; 10 bases match TRBD1. V shed 1 base, J shed 4 bases, and the junction held 7 bases outside the gene matches. Germline CDR1 and CDR2: SGHRS and YFSETQ. The CDR3 has 16 residues. CDR3 DNA sequence: TGCGCCAGCAGCTTGATGGGACAGGGGTTAAGCTATGGCTACACCTTC. Translation: CASSLMGQGLSYGYTF.

The chain employs TRBV5-4 and TRBJ1-1; 7 bases match TRBD1. Germline CDR1 and CDR2: SGHNT and YYREEE (reference sequence). CDR3 length equals 14 residues. V lost 3 bases, J lost 4 bases, and 6 bases stayed unmatched. CDR3 sequence reads: CASSSGQQVTEAFF. CDR3 bases: TGTGCCAGCAGCTCGGGACAGCAGGTCACTGAAGCTTTCTTT.

The rearrangement uses TRBV14 and TRBJ1-2, with D unresolved. The CDR3 extends over 13 amino acids. Germline CDR1 reads SGHDN; CDR2 reads FVKESK. Deletions cut 1 base from V and 7 bases from J, with 10 bases between. CDR3 loop: CASSQVETGGYTF. Written as DNA, the CDR3 is TGTGCCAGCAGCCAAGTGGAAACGGGTGGCTACACCTTC.